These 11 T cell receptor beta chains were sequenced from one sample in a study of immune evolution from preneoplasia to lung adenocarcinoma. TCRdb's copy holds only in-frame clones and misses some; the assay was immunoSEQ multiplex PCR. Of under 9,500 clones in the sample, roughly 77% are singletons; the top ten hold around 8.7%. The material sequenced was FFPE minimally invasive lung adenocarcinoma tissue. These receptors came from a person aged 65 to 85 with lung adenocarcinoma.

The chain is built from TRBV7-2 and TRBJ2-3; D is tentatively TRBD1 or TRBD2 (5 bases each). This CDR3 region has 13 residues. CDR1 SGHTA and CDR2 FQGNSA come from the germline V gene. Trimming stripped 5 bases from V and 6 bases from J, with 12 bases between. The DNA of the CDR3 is TGTGCCAGCAGCCCGGGACCGAGCGATACGCAGTATTTT. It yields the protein CASSPGPSDTQYF. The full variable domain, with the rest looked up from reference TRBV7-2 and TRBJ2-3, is GAGVSQSPSNKVTEKGKDVELRCDPISGHTALYWYRQSLGQGLEFLIYFQGNSAPDKSGLPSDRFSAERTGGSVSTLTIQRTQQEDSAVYLCASSPGPSDTQYFGPGTRLTVL.

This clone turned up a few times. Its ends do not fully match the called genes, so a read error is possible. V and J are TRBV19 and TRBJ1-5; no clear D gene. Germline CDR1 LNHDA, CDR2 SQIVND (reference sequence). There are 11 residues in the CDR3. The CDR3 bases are TGCGCAGGAGGTCCCGATCAGCCCCAGCATTTT. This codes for CAGGPDQPQHF.

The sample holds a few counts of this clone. DNA for the CDR3: TGCAGTGCCGAAGCGGGCGAAAAACTGTTTTTT. Translating gives CSAEAGEKLFF. The rearrangement links TRBV20-1 to TRBJ1-4, with D hard to call. From germline, CDR1 is DFQATT and CDR2 SNEGSKA (reference sequence). The ends were cut back, 6 bases at V and 8 bases at J, with 10 bases in the middle. This CDR3 region has 11 residues.

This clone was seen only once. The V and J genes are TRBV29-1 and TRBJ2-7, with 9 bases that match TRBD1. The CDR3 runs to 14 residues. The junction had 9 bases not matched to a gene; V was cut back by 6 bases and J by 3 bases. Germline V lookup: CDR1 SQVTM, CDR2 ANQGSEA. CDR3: CSVGGGQGLYEQYF. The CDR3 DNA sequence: TGCAGCGTGGGGGGGGGACAGGGCCTCTACGAGCAGTACTTC.

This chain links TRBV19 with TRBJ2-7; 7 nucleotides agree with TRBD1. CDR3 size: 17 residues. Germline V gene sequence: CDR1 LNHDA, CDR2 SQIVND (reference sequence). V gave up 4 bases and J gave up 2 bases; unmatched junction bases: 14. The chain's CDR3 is CASSKGSGTVTAYEQYF. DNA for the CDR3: TGTGCCAGTAGTAAGGGATCCGGGACAGTTACCGCCTACGAGCAGTACTTC. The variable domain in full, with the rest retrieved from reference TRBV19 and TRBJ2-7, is DGGITQSPKYLFRKEGQNVTLSCEQNLNHDAMYWYRQDPGQGLRLIYYSQIVNDFQKGDIAEGYSVSREKKESFPLTVTSAQKNPTAFYLCASSKGSGTVTAYEQYFGPGTRLTVT.

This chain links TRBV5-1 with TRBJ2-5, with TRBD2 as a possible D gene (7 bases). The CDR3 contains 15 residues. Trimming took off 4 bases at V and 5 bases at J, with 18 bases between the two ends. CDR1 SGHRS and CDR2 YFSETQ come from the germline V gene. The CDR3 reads CASSRGGDPGETQYF. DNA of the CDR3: TGCGCCAGCAGCAGGGGGGGCGACCCAGGGGAGACCCAGTACTTC. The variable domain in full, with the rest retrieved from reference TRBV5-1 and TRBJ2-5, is KAGVTQTPRYLIKTRGQQVTLSCSPISGHRSVSWYQQTPGQGLQFLFEYFSETQRNKGNFPGRFSGRQFSNSRSEMNVSTLELGDSALYLCASSRGGDPGETQYFGPGTRLLVL.

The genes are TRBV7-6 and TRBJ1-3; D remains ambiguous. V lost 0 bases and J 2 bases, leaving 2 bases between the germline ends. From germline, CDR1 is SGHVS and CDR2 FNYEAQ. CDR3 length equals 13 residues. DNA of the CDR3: TGTGCCAGCAGCTTAGCAACTGGAAACACCATATATTTT. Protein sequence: CASSLATGNTIYF.

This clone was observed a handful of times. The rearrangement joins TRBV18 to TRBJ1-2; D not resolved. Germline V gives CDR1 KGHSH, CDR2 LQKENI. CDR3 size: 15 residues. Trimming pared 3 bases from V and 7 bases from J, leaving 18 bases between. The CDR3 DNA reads TGTGCCAGCTCACCGGGCCAAGAGAGGGCGGTTGGCTACACCTTC. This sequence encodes CASSPGQERAVGYTF.

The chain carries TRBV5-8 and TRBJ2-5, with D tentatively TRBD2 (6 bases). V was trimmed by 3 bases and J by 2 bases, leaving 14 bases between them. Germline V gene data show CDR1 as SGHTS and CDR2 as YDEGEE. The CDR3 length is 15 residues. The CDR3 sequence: CASSSSDRRQETQYF. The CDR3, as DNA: TGTGCCAGCAGCTCTAGCGACCGCAGACAAGAGACCCAGTACTTC.

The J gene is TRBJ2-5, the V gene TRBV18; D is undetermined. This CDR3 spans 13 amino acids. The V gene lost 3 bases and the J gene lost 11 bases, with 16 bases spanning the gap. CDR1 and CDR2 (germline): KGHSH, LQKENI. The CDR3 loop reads CASSPRGLEEQYF. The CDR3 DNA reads TGTGCCAGCTCACCCCGTGGCCTGGAAGAGCAGTACTTC.

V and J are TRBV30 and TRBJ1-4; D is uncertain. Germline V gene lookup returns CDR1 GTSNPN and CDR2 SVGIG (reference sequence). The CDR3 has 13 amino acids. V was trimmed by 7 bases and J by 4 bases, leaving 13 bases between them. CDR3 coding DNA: TGTGCCTCGACAAGGACTAATAATGAAAAACTGTTTTTT. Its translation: CASTRTNNEKLFF.